This is a list of T cell receptor beta chains from one sample in a study of a mutant IDH1 vaccine in newly diagnosed glioma. These receptors lack a known antigen. Assay: immunoSEQ multiplex PCR; the TCRdb copy retains only in-frame clones and omits some. The repertoire consists of roughly 32,000 clones, with just under 90% occurring once and the leading ten covering about 12%. The material was PBMCs, obtained from a glioma patient whose treatment included an IDH1 peptide vaccine. The receptors here all came from a woman aged 25 to 39 with glioma. CDR3s include the opening cysteine and the closing phenylalanine or tryptophan. A D gene is named only where the DNA matches it firmly. The size of a clone is reported for some rows only, either as once, few or many, or as a class for expanded clones.

clone_size: .; j_call: TRBJ2-1; v_call: TRBV9; d_call: TRBD2; cdr3_length: 15; cdr3_nt: TGTGCCAGCAGCCCCGAGTTAGCGGGGGGCGGTGAGCAGTTCTTC; cdr3_aa: CASSPELAGGGEQFF
clone_size: .; j_call: TRBJ1-1; v_call: TRBV7-8; d_call: .; cdr3_length: 14; cdr3_nt: TGTGCCAGCAGCTTAACACGCGGTCGAACTGAAGCTTTCTTT; cdr3_aa: CASSLTRGRTEAFF
clone_size: .; j_call: TRBJ1-1; v_call: TRBV11-2; d_call: .; cdr3_length: 12; cdr3_nt: TGTGCCAGCAGCTCGGTCAGACCGTTCGCTTTCTTT; cdr3_aa: CASSSVRPFAFF
clone_size: .; j_call: TRBJ2-5; v_call: TRBV2; d_call: .; cdr3_length: 11; cdr3_nt: TGTGCCAGCAAGGGGCTTAGGACCCAGTACTTC; cdr3_aa: CASKGLRTQYF
clone_size: .; j_call: TRBJ1-2; v_call: TRBV5-4; d_call: TRBD1; cdr3_length: 13; cdr3_nt: TGTGCCAGCAGCTTGGACAGGGGCTATGGCTACACCTTC; cdr3_aa: CASSLDRGYGYTF
clone_size: .; j_call: TRBJ1-5; v_call: TRBV29-1; d_call: TRBD1; cdr3_length: 13; cdr3_nt: TGCAGCGTCAGGACAGGGGGCAATCAGCCCCAGCATTTT; cdr3_aa: CSVRTGGNQPQHF
clone_size: medium-sized; j_call: TRBJ1-1; v_call: TRBV19; d_call: .; cdr3_length: 14; cdr3_nt: TGTGCCAGTAGTTCAGGGACCCAGGGGACTGAAGCTTTCTTT; cdr3_aa: CASSSGTQGTEAFF
clone_size: .; j_call: TRBJ1-5; v_call: TRBV7-2; d_call: .; cdr3_length: 16; cdr3_nt: TGTGCCAGCAGCTTAGAGCACGGATATAGCAATCAGCCCCAGCATTTT; cdr3_aa: CASSLEHGYSNQPQHF
clone_size: .; j_call: TRBJ2-7; v_call: TRBV4-3; d_call: .; cdr3_length: 13; cdr3_nt: TGCGCCAGCAGCCAAGGGGAGCTCTACGAGCAGTACTTC; cdr3_aa: CASSQGELYEQYF
clone_size: .; j_call: TRBJ1-2; v_call: TRBV5-4; d_call: .; cdr3_length: 14; cdr3_nt: TGTGCCAGCAGCTTGCGGGGAGCCAGCTATGGCTACACCTTC; cdr3_aa: CASSLRGASYGYTF
clone_size: .; j_call: TRBJ1-1; v_call: TRBV5-6; d_call: .; cdr3_length: 13; cdr3_nt: TGTGCCAGCCAACGGGGACGGCGGGGCGAAGCTTTCTTT; cdr3_aa: CASQRGRRGEAFF
clone_size: .; j_call: TRBJ2-7; v_call: TRBV7-9; d_call: .; cdr3_length: 15; cdr3_nt: TGTGCCAGCAGCTCCCCGACAGACTCGTTGGGAGAGCAGTACTTC; cdr3_aa: CASSSPTDSLGEQYF
clone_size: .; j_call: TRBJ2-5; v_call: TRBV9; d_call: .; cdr3_length: 15; cdr3_nt: TGTGCCAGCAGCGAGGGGGAGAGCGACCAAGAGACCCAGTACTTC; cdr3_aa: CASSEGESDQETQYF
clone_size: .; j_call: TRBJ2-4; v_call: TRBV4-3; d_call: TRBD2; cdr3_length: 18; cdr3_nt: TGCGCCAGCAGCCAAGGACTAGCGGGGGGGGAGACCAAAAACATTCAGTACTTC; cdr3_aa: CASSQGLAGGETKNIQYF
clone_size: .; j_call: TRBJ1-1; v_call: TRBV18; d_call: TRBD1; cdr3_length: 17; cdr3_nt: TGTGCCAGCTCACCACCCTCAGGGACAGGGCGGAACACTGAAGCTTTCTTT; cdr3_aa: CASSPPSGTGRNTEAFF
clone_size: .; j_call: TRBJ1-1; v_call: TRBV5-6; d_call: .; cdr3_length: 13; cdr3_nt: TGTGCCAGCAGCTTGGCCGGGAACACTGAAGCTTTCTTT; cdr3_aa: CASSLAGNTEAFF
clone_size: .; j_call: TRBJ1-1; v_call: TRBV5-1; d_call: .; cdr3_length: 14; cdr3_nt: TGCGCCAGCAGCTTGCACACCTCGAACACTGAAGCTTTCTTT; cdr3_aa: CASSLHTSNTEAFF
clone_size: .; j_call: TRBJ1-2; v_call: TRBV2; d_call: TRBD1; cdr3_length: 14; cdr3_nt: TGTGCCAGCAGTGAAAAACAGGGGGCTCATGGCTACACCTTC; cdr3_aa: CASSEKQGAHGYTF
clone_size: .; j_call: TRBJ1-2; v_call: TRBV5-8; d_call: .; cdr3_length: 12; cdr3_nt: TGTGCCAGCAGAATGGAGGGCTATGGCTACACCTTC; cdr3_aa: CASRMEGYGYTF
clone_size: .; j_call: TRBJ1-2; v_call: TRBV13; d_call: .; cdr3_length: 13; cdr3_nt: TGTGCCAGCAGCTTAGGGGTTATATATGGCTACACCTTC; cdr3_aa: CASSLGVIYGYTF